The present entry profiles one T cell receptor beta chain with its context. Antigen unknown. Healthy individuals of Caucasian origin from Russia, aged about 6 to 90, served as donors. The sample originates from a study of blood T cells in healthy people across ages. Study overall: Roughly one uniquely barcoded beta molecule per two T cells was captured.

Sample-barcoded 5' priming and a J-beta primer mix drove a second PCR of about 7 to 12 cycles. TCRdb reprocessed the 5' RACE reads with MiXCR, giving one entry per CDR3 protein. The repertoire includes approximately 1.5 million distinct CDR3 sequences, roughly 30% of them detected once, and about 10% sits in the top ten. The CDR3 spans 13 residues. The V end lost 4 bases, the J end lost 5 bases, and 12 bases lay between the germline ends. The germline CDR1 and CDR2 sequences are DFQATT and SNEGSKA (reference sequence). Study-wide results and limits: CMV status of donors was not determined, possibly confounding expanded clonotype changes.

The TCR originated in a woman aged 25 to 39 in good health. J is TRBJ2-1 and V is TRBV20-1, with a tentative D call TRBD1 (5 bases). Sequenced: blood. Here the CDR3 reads CSATGNWDNEQFF. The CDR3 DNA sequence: TGCAGTGCTACAGGGAACTGGGACAATGAGCAGTTCTTC.